The 4 T cell receptor beta chains below all came from one sample that was sequenced in a study of spatial heterogeneity in lung cancer. TCRdb passed the 5' RACE reads through MiXCR, listing each CDR3 protein once. The profile shows 45,000 to 55,000 distinct CDR3 sequences, around 5.2% of them singletons. The time point was: sample taken at primary tumor resection. The sample here was PBMCs, taken at surgery. The receptor set was obtained from a male donor with early-stage non-small cell lung cancer.

This clonotype was observed at least ten times. V is TRBV2 and J is TRBJ2-7; tentative D call: TRBD2 (6 bases). The ends were cut back, 1 base at V and 7 bases at J, with 11 bases in the middle. Germline CDR1 and CDR2: SNHLY and FYNNEI. This CDR3 spans 13 amino acids. This chain's CDR3 is CASSEGREREQYF. The CDR3 bases are TGTGCCAGCAGTGAAGGACGGGAGAGGGAGCAGTACTTC. Using reference TRBV2 and TRBJ2-7 for the parts outside the CDR3, the full variable domain is EPEVTQTPSHQVTQMGQEVILRCVPISNHLYFYWYRQILGQKVEFLVSFYNNEISEKSEIFDDQFSVERPDGSNFTLKIRSTKLEDSAMYFCASSEGREREQYFGPGTRLTVT.

As for this clonotype: A read error is possible here, since a much larger clone lies one base away. This rearrangement joins TRBV4-1 to TRBJ2-7; 8 bases fit TRBD2. The CDR3 consists of 15 residues. Germline V CDR1 and CDR2: MGHRA, YSYEKL. The CDR3, as DNA: TGCACCAGCAGCCGGCAGATAGCGGGAAGGTACGAGCAGTACTTC. Encoded protein: CTSSRQIAGRYEQYF.

This clonotype was found many times. The rearrangement joins TRBV11-2 to TRBJ1-2; D is uncertain. V was trimmed by 2 bases and J by 7 bases, leaving 14 bases between them. This CDR3 region has 14 residues. Germline assignment: CDR1 SGHAT and CDR2 FQNNGV. The CDR3 sequence: CASSLLPRPGGYTF. The CDR3, as DNA: TGTGCCAGCAGCTTACTCCCCAGGCCGGGTGGCTACACCTTC.

The sample holds a few counts of this clonotype. The CDR3 DNA reads TGTGCCAGTAGTGTCGACAGGGGCGTCTACGAGCAGTACTTC. Residues: CASSVDRGVYEQYF. V gene TRBV19 combines with J gene TRBJ2-7, with 8 bases matching TRBD1. Per germline, CDR1 LNHDA and CDR2 SQIVND (reference sequence). The CDR3 consists of 14 residues. The ends lost 5 bases at V and 3 bases at J; junction bases unmatched: 6.